This note documents a single T cell receptor beta chain sequence. What this receptor recognizes is not known. Per-nucleotide qualities are absent, and no much larger clonotype sits a single base away. The data originate from a study of blood T cell repertoires in COVID-19 (dated by TCRdb to 2020 to 2022). At the level of the whole study: Samples from collaborators originated in the United States, Italy and Spain and spanned both the acute and convalescent phases of COVID-19. HLA class I and class II types, where available, came from metadata supplied by the sample provider rather than from assay-based typing. The sample metadata nearly always contained a de-identified subject ID, COVID-19 status, age in years and sex. The repertoires were made available in a free public database intended to serve as a resource for research on the immune response to SARS-CoV-2. The prospective study material was composed of cDNA or gDNA derived from T cells, B-cell-depleted T cells, or PBMCs. Deeply sampled blood TCRbeta repertoires from subjects exposed to, actively infected with, or recovered from COVID-19 were included in the dataset. Samples were obtained from the ongoing ImmuneRACE study (first 160 participants) and from some 1,300 subjects provided by 6 global collaborators.

General study outcomes and caveats: The amount of clinical and demographic metadata varied by source and participant and was provided uncurated.

The immunoSEQ Assay, a bias-controlled multiplex PCR, was used to amplify TCRbeta CDR3 regions from genomic DNA. Turning to the authors' computational methods: The number of nucleated cells in each sample was estimated from the amplification of reference gene primers within the assay. To quantify the absolute abundance of each unique TCRbeta CDR3 rearrangement, sequence reads were collapsed and filtered. For each sample, productive Simpson clonality was calculated as the square root of Simpson's diversity index over productive rearrangements. TCRdb took this table from immuneACCESS and kept in-frame rearrangements with V and J called. Such tables lack part of the clones; where checked against another copy, unresolved V genes explain under half of the gap, and the rest is unexplained. The V and J calls and clone size were taken over from that table, and D and trimming were inferred from the DNA. The sample table shows 230,000 or so clones, and around 88% are seen once. Roughly 14% of the sample goes to the ten largest clones.

In the prospective study, participants were roughly 18 to 100 years old, resided in approximately 25 geographic areas of the United States, and were enrolled through a virtual design. Cohort assignment in the prospective study relied on participant-reported clinical history from a screening survey and a study questionnaire. In the prospective study, whole blood, serum and a nasopharyngeal or oropharyngeal swab were collected from each participant by mobile phlebotomists. Participants in the prospective study had the option to provide additional blood draws and questionnaires over a roughly two-month period. Blood samples from the prospective study were shipped frozen or at room temperature prior to DNA extraction. The CDR3 spans 15 residues, from the cysteine through the phenylalanine. The kept DNA is CDR3 alone, 45 bases in frame from the first base. V drops 4 bases and J drops 1 base, leaving 15 bases in between. The germline V gene (reference sequence) yields SGHNT for CDR1 and YYREEE for CDR2.

The V and J segments used are TRBV5-4 and TRBJ2-7; TRBD1 is perhaps the D gene, given 6 matching bases. The sequencing input was PBMCs or T cells enriched from blood (not recorded which). The receptor was isolated from a woman aged 45-59 years with acute COVID-19. The DNA is as follows: TGTGCCAGCAGCCCAGGGGTACTAGAGTCCTACGAGCAGTACTTC. This encodes CASSPGVLESYEQYF.